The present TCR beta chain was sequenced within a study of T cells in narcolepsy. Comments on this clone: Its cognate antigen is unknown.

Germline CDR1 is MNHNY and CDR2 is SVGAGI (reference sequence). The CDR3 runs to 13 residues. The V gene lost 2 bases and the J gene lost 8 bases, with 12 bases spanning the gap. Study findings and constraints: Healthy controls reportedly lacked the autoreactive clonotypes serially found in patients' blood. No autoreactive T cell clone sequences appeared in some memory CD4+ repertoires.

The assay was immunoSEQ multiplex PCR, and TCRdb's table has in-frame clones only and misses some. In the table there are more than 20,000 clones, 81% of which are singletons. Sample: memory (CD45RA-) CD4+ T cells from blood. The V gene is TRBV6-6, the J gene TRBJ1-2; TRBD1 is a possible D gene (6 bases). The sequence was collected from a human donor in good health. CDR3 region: CASSYQGNGGYTF. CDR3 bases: TGTGCCAGCAGTTACCAGGGGAATGGGGGCTACACCTTC.